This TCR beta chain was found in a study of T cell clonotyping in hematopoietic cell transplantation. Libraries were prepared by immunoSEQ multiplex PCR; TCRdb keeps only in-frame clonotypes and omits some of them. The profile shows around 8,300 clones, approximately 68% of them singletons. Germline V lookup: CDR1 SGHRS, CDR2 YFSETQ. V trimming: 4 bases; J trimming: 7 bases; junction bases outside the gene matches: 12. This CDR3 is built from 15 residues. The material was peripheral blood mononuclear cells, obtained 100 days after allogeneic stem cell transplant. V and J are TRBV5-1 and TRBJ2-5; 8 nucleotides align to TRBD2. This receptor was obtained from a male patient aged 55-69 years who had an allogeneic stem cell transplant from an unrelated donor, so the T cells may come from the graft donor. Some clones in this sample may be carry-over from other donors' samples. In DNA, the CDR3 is TGCGCCAGCAGCCCTGGGAATGCGGGAGGTGGGACCCAGTACTTC. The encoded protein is CASSPGNAGGGTQYF.